A selection of T cell receptor beta chains follows, all from one sample in a study of shared clonotypes between healthy human individuals. The assay was immunoSEQ multiplex PCR, and TCRdb's table has in-frame clones only and misses some. The sample has about 1.5 million clones, 95% to 99% seen once. Input material: naive CD4+ T cells sorted from blood. The origin of the receptors is a man younger than 45 in good health. The CDR3 runs from the conserved cysteine through the conserved F or W. The order of the fields is V gene, CDR3 length, CDR3 protein.

v_call: TRBV28; cdr3_length: 14; cdr3_aa: CASSSGQANEKLFF
v_call: TRBV28; cdr3_length: 15; cdr3_aa: CASRISGTFAGELFF
v_call: TRBV6-5; cdr3_length: 14; cdr3_aa: CASSRASGSYEQYF
v_call: TRBV5-4; cdr3_length: 16; cdr3_aa: CASSFGPQGAGNTIYF
v_call: TRBV6-5; cdr3_length: 15; cdr3_aa: CASSSLRGPVMNYTF
v_call: TRBV18; cdr3_length: 15; cdr3_aa: CASSPPITGTTGYTF
v_call: TRBV4-1; cdr3_length: 16; cdr3_aa: CASSPRLAGTYNEQFF
v_call: TRBV29-1; cdr3_length: 14; cdr3_aa: CSVYVVSSYNEQFF
v_call: TRBV5-1; cdr3_length: 15; cdr3_aa: CASSLLSAVGEKLFF
v_call: TRBV28; cdr3_length: 13; cdr3_aa: CASSGPSVYGYTF
v_call: TRBV4-3; cdr3_length: 14; cdr3_aa: CASSRLAGTDTQYF
v_call: TRBV27; cdr3_length: 15; cdr3_aa: CASSLSGQGIDTQYF
v_call: TRBV2; cdr3_length: 15; cdr3_aa: CASSYRDPPAETQYF
v_call: TRBV1; cdr3_length: 18; cdr3_aa: CTSSRGLAGYLAKNIQYF